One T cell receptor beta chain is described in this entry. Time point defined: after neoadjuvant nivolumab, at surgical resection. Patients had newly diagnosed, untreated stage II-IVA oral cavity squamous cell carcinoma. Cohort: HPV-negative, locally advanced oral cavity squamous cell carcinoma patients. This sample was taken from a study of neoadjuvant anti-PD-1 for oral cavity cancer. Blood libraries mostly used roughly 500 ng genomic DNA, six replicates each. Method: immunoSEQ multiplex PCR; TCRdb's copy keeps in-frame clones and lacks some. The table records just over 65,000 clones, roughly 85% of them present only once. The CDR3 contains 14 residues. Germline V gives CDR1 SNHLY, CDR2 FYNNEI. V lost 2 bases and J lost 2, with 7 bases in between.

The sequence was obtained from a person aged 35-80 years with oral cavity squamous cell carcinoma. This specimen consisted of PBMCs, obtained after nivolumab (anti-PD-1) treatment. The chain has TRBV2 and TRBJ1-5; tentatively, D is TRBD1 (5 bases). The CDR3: CASSELGGNQPQHF. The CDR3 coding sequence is TGTGCCAGCAGTGAACTGGGGGGCAATCAGCCCCAGCATTTT.